Shown below are 31 T cell receptor beta chains from a single sample sequenced in a study of response to subunit inactivated influenza vaccine. TCRdb re-called the RT-PCR reads through MiXCR, storing one row per CDR3 protein. This table has 450,000 to 700,000 distinct CDR3 sequences, 12% to 15% appearing once. This specimen was PBMCs from blood, taken about 13 days after vaccination. Receptor source: a man in his forties or fifties who received an inactivated influenza vaccine.

The J gene is TRBJ1-4, the V gene TRBV12-3 or TRBV12-4; D is perhaps TRBD1 (6 bases). Trimming pared 6 bases from V and 7 bases from J, leaving 9 bases between. The CDR3 loop spans 12 amino acids. CDR3 nucleotides: TGTGCCAGCAGACCGGACAGTGAAAAACTGTTTTTT. It translates to CASRPDSEKLFF.

This rearrangement joins TRBV7-9 to TRBJ2-3, with a possible D match to TRBD1 (6 bases). Trimming took off 2 bases at V and 4 bases at J, with 10 bases between the two ends. Germline CDR1 reads SEHNR; CDR2 reads FQNEAQ (reference sequence). This CDR3 spans 14 amino acids. The CDR3 protein is CASSLTGSADTQYF. The CDR3 DNA follows: TGTGCCAGCAGCTTAACAGGGTCAGCAGATACGCAGTATTTT.

This clonotype has just a few counts. The chain has TRBV12-3 or TRBV12-4 and TRBJ2-7, with 8 bases lining up with TRBD2. The CDR3 is 14 amino acids. Trimming at V came to 3 bases and at J to 2 bases, leaving 3 bases not matched to a gene. This CDR3 reads CASSFSGGPYEQYF. CDR3 nucleotides: TGTGCCAGCAGTTTTTCGGGAGGGCCCTACGAGCAGTACTTC.

V usage is TRBV5-1 and J usage is TRBJ1-1; D is possibly TRBD1 (6 bases). The CDR3 is made up of 14 amino acids. Germline CDR1 reads SGHRS; CDR2 reads YFSETQ. Trimming removed 0 bases from V and 4 bases from J, with 10 bases in between. The CDR3 sequence is CASSLEGGITEAFF. Here the CDR3 DNA reads TGCGCCAGCAGCTTGGAGGGGGGGATCACTGAAGCTTTCTTT.

V gene TRBV20-1 combines with J gene TRBJ2-7; 8 nucleotides match TRBD1. The CDR3 sequence is 15 residues long. The germline gives CDR1 DFQATT, CDR2 SNEGSKA (reference sequence). J lost 4 bases, V lost 5 bases, and 13 bases had no gene match. The CDR3 sequence is CSARSARTGIYEQYF. Here the CDR3 DNA reads TGCAGTGCTCGCTCTGCGAGGACAGGGATATACGAGCAGTACTTC.

This chain uses TRBV11-2 with TRBJ2-3; 9 nucleotides align to TRBD2. V lost 6 bases, J lost 7 bases, and 8 bases stayed unmatched. Germline loops: CDR1 SGHAT, CDR2 FQNNGV. The CDR3 spans 14 residues. The CDR3 loop is CASRPLSGGNTQYF. CDR3 DNA sequence: TGTGCCAGCAGACCTCTTAGCGGGGGAAATACGCAGTATTTT.

The V call is TRBV5-6, the J call TRBJ1-1; 10 nucleotides match TRBD1. The J segment lost 1 base and the V segment lost 1 base, leaving 10 bases of the junction unmatched. Germline CDR1 is SGHDT and CDR2 is YYEEEE. The CDR3 contains 18 residues. CDR3: CASSLSVRTGGTNTEAFF. CDR3 DNA: TGTGCCAGCAGCTTGTCGGTTAGGACAGGGGGAACGAACACTGAAGCTTTCTTT.

V usage is TRBV7-9 and J usage is TRBJ2-7; the match to TRBD2 covers 12 bases. The CDR3 consists of 16 residues. V gave up 3 bases and J gave up 3 bases; unmatched junction bases: 6. CDR1 SEHNR and CDR2 FQNEAQ come from the germline V gene (reference sequence). The CDR3 sequence: CASSFDPGLAGYEQYF. The DNA for the CDR3 is TGTGCCAGCAGCTTCGACCCGGGACTAGCGGGCTACGAGCAGTACTTC.

This clonotype has only a few counts. V gene TRBV5-5 combines with J gene TRBJ1-2; 7 bases fit TRBD1. The trim removed 0 bases at V and 4 bases at J, leaving 9 bases unmatched. The CDR3 extends over 16 amino acids. The germline V gene encodes CDR1 SGHKS and CDR2 YYEKEE (reference sequence). CDR3 in DNA: TGTGCCAGCAGCTTGGACATCGGACAGGCGGCCTATGGCTACACCTTC. Translating gives CASSLDIGQAAYGYTF.

This rearrangement joins TRBV6-2 or TRBV6-3 to TRBJ2-6; TRBD2 is a possible D gene (6 bases). From germline, CDR1 is MNHEY and CDR2 SVGEGT. The V and J ends lost 2 bases and 1 base respectively, with 12 bases between them. There are 17 residues in the CDR3. The CDR3 region is CASSYTGDSSGANVLTF. CDR3 coding DNA: TGTGCCAGCAGTTACACGGGAGACAGTTCTGGGGCCAACGTCCTGACTTTC.

At least ten counts were recorded for this clonotype. The rearrangement links TRBV4-3 to TRBJ2-7; 11 positions agree with TRBD1. CDR3 size: 15 residues. Germline assignment: CDR1 LGHNA and CDR2 YSLEER. The junction had 2 bases not matched to a gene; V was cut back by 1 base and J by 3 bases. The DNA for the CDR3 is TGCGCCAGCAGCCAAGGGACAGGGGGCAGCTACGAGCAGTACTTC. It specifies CASSQGTGGSYEQYF.

This clonotype was seen a few times. V gene TRBV9 combines with J gene TRBJ1-3; D unclear. The CDR3 runs to 16 residues. Trimming cost V 5 bases and J 0 bases, with 15 bases left between them. Germline V gene sequence: CDR1 SGDLS, CDR2 YYNGEE. CDR3 sequence reads: CASSPTPDPSGNTIYF. The CDR3 DNA reads as TGTGCCAGCAGTCCCACCCCGGACCCCTCTGGAAACACCATATATTTT.

J is TRBJ1-1 and V is TRBV5-1, with D maybe TRBD1 (5 bases). Per the germline V gene, CDR1 is SGHRS and CDR2 is YFSETQ. Trimming shortened V by 0 bases and J by 4 bases, and 13 bases separated the two germline ends. This CDR3 is built from 15 residues. The CDR3 loop is CASSLEGGRGTEAFF. In DNA form, the CDR3 reads TGCGCCAGCAGCTTGGAAGGTGGAAGGGGCACTGAAGCTTTCTTT.

V usage is TRBV6-1 and J usage is TRBJ2-3; weak D call: TRBD2 (6 bases). Germline V CDR1 and CDR2: MNHNS, SASEGT. V was pared by 7 bases and J by 2 bases, with 16 bases between. The CDR3 runs 15 residues. CDR3 region: CASTTSGRDTDTQYF. The CDR3 DNA reads as TGTGCCAGCACAACGTCAGGGCGGGACACAGATACGCAGTATTTT.

The CDR3 loop reads CASSLIGRAGNEQFF. In DNA form, the CDR3 reads TGTGCCAGCAGTTTAATAGGCAGGGCCGGCAATGAGCAGTTCTTC. V and J are TRBV12-3 or TRBV12-4 and TRBJ2-1; D possibly corresponds to TRBD1 (5 bases). Trimming took 2 bases from V and 6 from J, leaving 14 bases between them. The CDR3 consists of 15 residues.

In this sample, this clonotype turned up a few times. The rearrangement joins TRBV19 to TRBJ1-1; no definite D call. The germline V gene encodes CDR1 LNHDA and CDR2 SQIVND (reference sequence). Trimming took 5 bases from V and 0 from J, leaving 10 bases between them. The CDR3 loop spans 14 amino acids. The chain's CDR3 is CASSRGRMNTEAFF. CDR3 in DNA: TGTGCCAGTAGTCGCGGACGGATGAACACTGAAGCTTTCTTT. The variable domain in full, completed from reference TRBV19 and TRBJ1-1, reads DGGITQSPKYLFRKEGQNVTLSCEQNLNHDAMYWYRQDPGQGLRLIYYSQIVNDFQKGDIAEGYSVSREKKESFPLTVTSAQKNPTAFYLCASSRGRMNTEAFFGQGTRLTVV.

This clonotype was counted only a few times. This sequence joins TRBV20-1 and TRBJ2-2; 8 bases are a match to TRBD1. Looked up from germline, CDR1 is DFQATT and CDR2 is SNEGSKA (reference sequence). The length of the CDR3 is 17 residues. The junction had 7 bases not matched to a gene; V was cut back by 0 bases and J by 1 base. CDR3 nucleotides: TGCAGTGCTAGAGATTTGACAACAGGGGGGAACACCGGGGAGCTGTTTTTT. It translates to CSARDLTTGGNTGELFF.

This chain joins TRBV6-5 and TRBJ1-6; 7 positions agree with TRBD1. The germline V gene has CDR1 MNHEY and CDR2 SVGAGI. The ends lost 0 bases at V and 6 bases at J; junction bases unmatched: 5. The CDR3 totals 16 residues. The CDR3 DNA sequence: TGTGCCAGCAGTTACTCGGGAGGGGGCTTTAATTCACCCCTCCACTTT. Encoded protein: CASSYSGGGFNSPLHF.

This clonotype was observed many times. The genes are TRBV7-2 and TRBJ2-1; TRBD2 is a possible D gene (7 bases). CDR3 length equals 16 residues. V was trimmed by 5 bases and J by 9 bases, leaving 23 bases between them. The germline CDR1 and CDR2 sequences are SGHTA and FQGNSA. CDR3 sequence reads: CASSPSLSGGGGEQFF. DNA of the CDR3: TGTGCCAGCAGCCCGAGTCTGAGCGGAGGGGGGGGTGAGCAGTTCTTC.

This clonotype was seen a few times. The chain joins TRBV7-3 to TRBJ2-2; TRBD2 aligns across 11 bases. The germline CDR1 and CDR2 sequences are SGHTA and FQGTGA. The CDR3 is made up of 18 amino acids. With 5 bases clipped from V and 0 bases from J, the junction kept 8 bases outside the gene matches. The CDR3 spells CASSPLGLADTNTGELFF. The CDR3 bases are TGTGCCAGCAGCCCCCTGGGACTAGCGGATACGAACACCGGGGAGCTGTTTTTT.

This clonotype was seen more than once but under ten times. This rearrangement joins TRBV4-2 to TRBJ2-2; 10 bases agree with TRBD1. V shed 4 bases and J 7 bases; nucleotides not matched to a gene: 12. Germline V gives CDR1 LGHNA, CDR2 YNFKEQ. The CDR3 extends over 17 amino acids. CDR3 in DNA: TGTGCCAGCAGCCCCCTAGACAGGGGGCTTCGAGACGGGGAGCTGTTTTTT. Protein sequence: CASSPLDRGLRDGELFF.

The chain recombines TRBV15 with TRBJ1-1; D ambiguous. The germline V and J ends were trimmed by 1 base and 1 base, with 7 bases remaining between them. The CDR3 loop spans 14 amino acids. Germline-derived CDR1 and CDR2 are LNHNV and YYDKDF (reference sequence). The CDR3 DNA sequence: TGTGCCACCAGCAGAGCGTACCCGAACACTGAAGCTTTCTTT. Its translation: CATSRAYPNTEAFF.

This clonotype was counted between two and nine times. The chain has TRBV20-1 and TRBJ2-7; D is possibly TRBD1 (5 bases). The V gene's germline CDR1 is DFQATT and CDR2 SNEGSKA (reference sequence). V was pared by 8 bases and J by 2 bases, with 16 bases between. There are 13 residues in the CDR3. The DNA for the CDR3 is TGCAGTACCCAGGGCTACAGTACCTACGAGCAGTACTTC. Encoded protein: CSTQGYSTYEQYF.

This clonotype was observed a few times. The gene calls are TRBV7-2 and TRBJ2-1; 10 bases line up with TRBD2. Germline-derived CDR1 and CDR2 are SGHTA and FQGNSA. The CDR3 runs to 15 residues. J lost 7 bases, V lost 5 bases, and 8 bases had no gene match. The CDR3 is CASSPYGTSDNEQFF. In DNA form, the CDR3 reads TGTGCCAGCAGCCCCTACGGGACTAGCGATAATGAGCAGTTCTTC.

A few counts support this clonotype. The V call is TRBV4-3, the J call TRBJ2-3; the D gene is possibly TRBD2 (5 bases). This CDR3 has 12 amino acids. Trimming shortened V by 2 bases and J by 6 bases, and 6 bases separated the two germline ends. Germline V gene data show CDR1 as LGHNA and CDR2 as YSLEER. The CDR3 region has the DNA TGCGCCAGCAGCCAAAGGAGGGATACGCAGTATTTT. Protein sequence: CASSQRRDTQYF.

The chain carries TRBV11-2 and TRBJ1-1; 10 bases fit TRBD1. The germline V gene encodes CDR1 SGHAT and CDR2 FQNNGV. The CDR3 loop spans 17 amino acids. V lost 4 bases, J lost 3 bases, and 11 bases stayed unmatched. As DNA, the CDR3 is TGTGCCAGCAGCTCCAACCTGGGGACAGGGGAACACACTGAAGCTTTCTTT. Translating it yields CASSSNLGTGEHTEAFF.

This sequence joins TRBV18 and TRBJ2-1; 7 bases match TRBD2. Germline V gene data show CDR1 as KGHSH and CDR2 as LQKENI. The J segment lost 8 bases and the V segment lost 0 bases, leaving 13 bases of the junction unmatched. This CDR3 region has 17 residues. The DNA for the CDR3 is TGTGCCAGCTCACCACCTCGCGGGAGTTCCAGGCGCGATGAGCAGTTCTTC. Amino acids: CASSPPRGSSRRDEQFF.

This clonotype was seen once. The chain couples TRBV7-2 to TRBJ1-5, with 10 bases identical to TRBD1. The CDR3 extends over 15 amino acids. V lost 5 bases and J lost 3; bases outside the gene matches: 4. Germline loops: CDR1 SGHTA, CDR2 FQGNSA. DNA of the CDR3: TGTGCCAGCAGCCCGGACAGGGGGTTCAATCAGCCCCAGCATTTT. Translated, it gives CASSPDRGFNQPQHF.

The genes are TRBV6-1 and TRBJ1-2; D is ambiguous. Trimming pared 6 bases from V and 4 bases from J, leaving 12 bases between. This CDR3 region has 13 residues. Germline loops: CDR1 MNHNS, CDR2 SASEGT. This chain's CDR3 is CASRRTDAYGYTF. The CDR3 coding sequence is TGTGCCAGCAGACGCACAGATGCCTATGGCTACACCTTC.

This clonotype has at least ten counts. The chain links TRBV10-3 to TRBJ2-7, with D perhaps TRBD2 (5 bases). The CDR3 covers 11 residues. Germline V gene lookup returns CDR1 ENHRY and CDR2 SYGVKD. V lost 6 bases and J lost 7, with 10 bases in between. The CDR3, as DNA: TGTGCCATCAGAGGGAGTGGTGAGCAGTACTTC. It translates to CAIRGSGEQYF.

The sample holds a few counts of this clonotype. V gene TRBV29-1 combines with J gene TRBJ2-1; D uncertain. Deletions cut 3 bases from V and 6 bases from J, with 9 bases between. CDR1 SQVTM and CDR2 ANQGSEA come from the germline V gene. CDR3 length: 12 amino acids. CDR3 bases: TGCAGCGTTGATCAGTCGGTCAATGAGCAGTTCTTC. It translates to CSVDQSVNEQFF.